These 25 T cell receptor beta chains were sequenced from one sample in a study of T cell repertoires in cytomegalovirus infection. Using its own MiXCR run on the reads, TCRdb lists one record per CDR3 protein. The table has 680,000 or so distinct CDR3 sequences, 35% to 45% seen once. The sequencing sample was made of PBMCs. The receptor set was obtained from a human donor in good health (CMV status not recorded). Some clones in this sample may be carry-over from other donors' samples.

This chain uses TRBV20-1 with TRBJ2-1, with 7 positions matching TRBD2. Germline assignment: CDR1 DFQATT and CDR2 SNEGSKA (reference sequence). The CDR3 extends over 16 amino acids. J was trimmed by 1 base and V by 3 bases; bases with no gene match: 9. CDR3 in amino acids: CSASPIRGSSYNEQFF. The CDR3 DNA follows: TGCAGTGCTAGTCCGATTCGCGGGAGTTCCTACAATGAGCAGTTCTTC.

V and J are TRBV6-1 and TRBJ2-7, with D hard to call. CDR1 and CDR2 from the germline V gene are MNHNS and SASEGT. The V gene lost 6 bases and the J gene lost 7 bases, with 22 bases spanning the gap. The CDR3 has 15 amino acids. CDR3 bases: TGTGCCAGCAGCCGCACACATCAACTCCCCAAGGAGCAGTACTTC. This encodes CASSRTHQLPKEQYF.

This clonotype was found a few times. The V gene is TRBV4-2, the J gene TRBJ1-1; 8 bases map to TRBD1. J gave up 4 bases and V 4 bases, and 5 bases lay outside the gene matches. The CDR3 covers 14 residues. The V gene's germline CDR1 is LGHNA and CDR2 YNFKEQ. In nucleotides, the CDR3 is TGTGCCAGCAGCCTCTCCGGACAGGGCACTGAAGCTTTCTTT. Translation gives CASSLSGQGTEAFF.

This clonotype was found once. CDR3 amino acids: CAITRGPFGCTEAFF. The CDR3 region has the DNA TGTGCCATCACCAGGGGACCTTTCGGGTGCACTGAAGCTTTCTTT. This chain links TRBV10-3 with TRBJ1-1; D may be TRBD1 (6 bases). Germline V gene data show CDR1 as ENHRY and CDR2 as SYGVKD. CDR3 length equals 15 residues. The V gene lost 7 bases and the J gene lost 4 bases, with 19 bases spanning the gap.

This clonotype was seen a handful of times. The chain combines TRBV6-5 with TRBJ2-6; 9 bases map to TRBD1. This CDR3 is 16 amino acids long. CDR1 MNHEY and CDR2 SVGAGI come from the germline V gene. V gave up 4 bases and J gave up 6 bases; unmatched junction bases: 7. DNA of the CDR3: TGTGCCAGCAGTTCGTTTCGGACAGGGGAGGCCAACGTCCTGACTTTC. Protein sequence: CASSSFRTGEANVLTF.

On this clonotype itself: The junction departs from germline at one end; a sequencing error may be responsible. Here the CDR3 reads CASRLELAEQETQYF. The CDR3 nucleotides are TGTGCCAGCAGATTGGAGTTAGCGGAGCAAGAGACCCAGTACTTC. The chain couples TRBV5-4 to TRBJ2-5; TRBD2 is a possible D gene (6 bases). This CDR3 region has 15 residues. CDR1 is SGHNT and CDR2 is YYREEE in the germline V gene (reference sequence).

V and J are TRBV28 and TRBJ1-2; D may be TRBD1 (5 bases). This CDR3 contains 17 residues. Germline CDR1 is MDHEN and CDR2 is SYDVKM. Trimming cost V 6 bases and J 4 bases, with 24 bases left between them. Here the CDR3 reads CASSQTVLRTHSYGYTF. CDR3 DNA sequence: TGTGCCAGCAGCCAGACAGTCCTACGGACCCACTCCTATGGCTACACCTTC.

The chain carries TRBV7-2 and TRBJ2-7; 9 bases are shared with TRBD1. V lost 2 bases to trimming and J lost 3 bases; unmatched junction nucleotides: 8. Looked up from germline, CDR1 is SGHTA and CDR2 is FQGNSA. The CDR3 runs to 16 residues. The CDR3 DNA sequence: TGTGCCAGCAGCTTAAGTGTGACAGGGGGTCTCTACGAGCAGTACTTC. Protein product: CASSLSVTGGLYEQYF.

This clonotype has at least ten counts. This chain uses TRBV7-2 with TRBJ2-5, with 11 bases matching TRBD2. Germline V gene data show CDR1 as SGHTA and CDR2 as FQGNSA. J lost 4 bases, V lost 4 bases, and 2 bases had no gene match. This CDR3 has 14 amino acids. CDR3 in amino acids: CASSWTSGLETQYF. CDR3 nucleotide sequence: TGTGCCAGCAGCTGGACTAGCGGGTTAGAGACCCAGTACTTC.

This clonotype appeared a few times. The chain combines TRBV20-1 with TRBJ1-1; D might be TRBD1 (6 bases). CDR1 and CDR2 from the germline V gene are DFQATT and SNEGSKA (reference sequence). CDR3 size: 17 residues. With 6 bases removed from V and 6 bases from J, the gap between germline ends came to 29 bases. Written as DNA, the CDR3 is TGCAGTGCCTTTCCGCTGAAGATGCCCAGGACAGACGCTGAAGCTTTCTTT. This gives the protein CSAFPLKMPRTDAEAFF.

The chain employs TRBV4-3 and TRBJ1-2; TRBD1 matches 7 bases. Germline CDR1 LGHNA, CDR2 YSLEER. Unmatched junction bases numbered 6, after V lost 6 bases and J lost 2 bases. This CDR3 spans 14 amino acids. CDR3 residues: CASSDDRANYGYTF. The CDR3 DNA reads as TGCGCCAGCAGTGACGACAGGGCCAACTATGGCTACACCTTC.

This clonotype was observed a handful of times. This chain connects TRBV5-6 to TRBJ2-7, with D unclear. V lost 1 base, J lost 2 bases, and 10 bases lay in between. The germline CDR1 and CDR2 sequences are SGHDT and YYEEEE. The CDR3 has 14 amino acids. CDR3 DNA: TGTGCCAGCAGCTTGAATGGATTTACCTACGAGCAGTACTTC. This translates into CASSLNGFTYEQYF.

This clonotype has ten or more counts. J is TRBJ2-1 and V is TRBV7-6, with 10 bases lining up with TRBD2. This CDR3 spans 16 amino acids. J lost 3 bases, V lost 5 bases, and 7 bases had no gene match. CDR1 is SGHVS, CDR2 FNYEAQ, per germline. The CDR3 DNA reads as TGTGCCAGCAGCCCATTAAGCGGGAGGGGCTACAATGAGCAGTTCTTC. This encodes CASSPLSGRGYNEQFF.

A note on this clonotype: The junction departs from the called germline gene at one end, perhaps through a read error. The chain has TRBV7-9 and TRBJ1-1; TRBD1 might be the D (6 bases). Germline V gene lookup returns CDR1 SEHNR and CDR2 FQNEAQ (reference sequence). The CDR3 extends over 11 amino acids. This CDR3 reads CAGGWGTEAVF. The CDR3 DNA reads as TGTGCCGGGGGCTGGGGCACTGAAGCTGTGTTT.

The rearrangement joins TRBV28 to TRBJ2-7; D gene unclear. Between the trimmed V and J ends, which lost 1 base and 0 bases, there was a span of 19 bases. Germline V gene data show CDR1 as MDHEN and CDR2 as SYDVKM. The CDR3 sequence is 18 residues long. DNA of the CDR3: TGTGCCAGCAGTTTATCGGGCCTTGCTTGGTACAGCTCCTACGAGCAGTACTTC. Protein product: CASSLSGLAWYSSYEQYF.

The chain is built from TRBV6-5 and TRBJ2-5; the D gene is possibly TRBD2 (6 bases). Germline V lookup: CDR1 MNHEY, CDR2 SVGAGI. V lost 2 bases to trimming and J lost 3 bases, with 13 bases between them. There are 15 residues in the CDR3. The CDR3 sequence: CASSYTGVGKETQYF. CDR3 bases: TGTGCCAGCAGTTACACGGGGGTGGGGAAAGAGACCCAGTACTTC.

This clonotype was detected many times. The gene calls are TRBV7-2 and TRBJ2-1; D is unclear. The germline V gene has CDR1 SGHTA and CDR2 FQGNSA. The CDR3 has 11 amino acids. Between the trimmed V and J ends, which lost 7 bases and 8 bases, there was a span of 9 bases. The CDR3 loop reads CASTPGYEQFF. DNA for the CDR3: TGTGCCAGCACCCCTGGCTATGAGCAGTTCTTC.

The chain joins TRBV28 to TRBJ1-2; the D gene is possibly TRBD1 (5 bases). The V end lost 8 bases, the J end lost 5 bases, and 12 bases lay between the germline ends. This CDR3 is built from 12 residues. The germline V gene has CDR1 MDHEN and CDR2 SYDVKM. The CDR3 loop is CASRRGEYGYTF. The DNA for the CDR3 is TGTGCCAGCCGGCGGGGGGAGTATGGCTACACCTTC.

V is TRBV11-2 and J is TRBJ2-5; D might be TRBD2 (6 bases). Germline V gene data show CDR1 as SGHAT and CDR2 as FQNNGV. The CDR3 spans 16 residues. V was cut by 5 bases and J by 7 bases, with 23 bases left in between. The CDR3 nucleotides are TGTGCCAGCAGCCCCGCGGGGTCAGGGTTGCGCGGGACCCAGTACTTC. It is translated as CASSPAGSGLRGTQYF.

This chain joins TRBV2 and TRBJ2-5; 14 bases are shared with TRBD2. The V gene's germline CDR1 is SNHLY and CDR2 FYNNEI. CDR3 length: 13 residues. V lost 9 bases, J lost 5 bases, and 2 bases stayed unmatched. CDR3 bases: TGTGCCAGTAGGACTAGCGGGAGGGAGACCCAGTACTTC. Protein sequence: CASRTSGRETQYF.

The rearrangement uses TRBV7-9 and TRBJ1-3, with D unresolved. Germline V gene lookup returns CDR1 SEHNR and CDR2 FQNEAQ (reference sequence). V was pared by 5 bases and J by 0 bases, with 8 bases between. This CDR3 region has 14 residues. The DNA for the CDR3 is TGTGCCAGCAGCCCCCTGGTCTCTGGAAACACCATATATTTT. Protein sequence: CASSPLVSGNTIYF.

This clonotype occurred a few times. This chain joins TRBV6-1 and TRBJ2-7; possible D gene TRBD1, 7 bases. Looked up from germline, CDR1 is MNHNS and CDR2 is SASEGT. V lost 1 base to trimming and J lost 4 bases, with 14 bases between them. The CDR3 totals 15 residues. The DNA for the CDR3 is TGTGCCAGCAGTGAAGGGAGGGGGCGGACGTACGAGCAGTACTTC. Protein sequence: CASSEGRGRTYEQYF.

This clonotype has only a few counts. The chain uses TRBV6-1 and TRBJ1-2, with D hard to call. Trimming shortened V by 6 bases and J by 4 bases, and 15 bases separated the two germline ends. Germline-derived CDR1 and CDR2 are MNHNS and SASEGT. The CDR3 is 14 residues long. In DNA form, the CDR3 reads TGTGCCAGCAGGATGTCGTCTTTGAGCTATGGCTACACCTTC. Protein sequence: CASRMSSLSYGYTF.

V is TRBV12-3 or TRBV12-4 and J is TRBJ1-1; no clear D. V gave up 7 bases and J gave up 4 bases, with 19 bases separating them. The CDR3 loop spans 15 amino acids. The chain's CDR3 is CASTPKRTLATEAFF. CDR3 sequence (DNA): TGTGCCAGCACCCCCAAGAGAACCTTGGCCACTGAAGCTTTCTTT.

This clonotype was picked up a small number of times. This chain joins TRBV12-3 or TRBV12-4 and TRBJ1-2; D gene uncertain. The CDR3 loop spans 12 amino acids. Deletions cut 5 bases from V and 7 bases from J, with 11 bases between. The CDR3 region is CASSQRYTGYTF. The CDR3 nucleotides read TGTGCCAGCAGTCAAAGATACACTGGCTACACCTTC.